This TCR beta chain was retrieved from a study of identical twins. Study findings and constraints: Twin-shared out-of-frame alpha sequences were enriched for low generation probability. Insertion counts were lower in abundant cord blood beta clonotypes, a trend that memory repertoires did not show. Rather than following the same donors, the conclusions depended on cross-sectional statistical analysis.

The junction had 9 bases not matched to a gene; V was cut back by 4 bases and J by 10 bases. Germline V gene data show CDR1 as SGHRS and CDR2 as YFSETQ. The CDR3 extends over 14 amino acids. After template switching added a universal primer site, the resulting cDNA carried unique molecular identifiers. MiXCR was run by TCRdb on the 5' RACE reads, yielding one entry per CDR3 protein. The sample shows approximately 94,000 distinct CDR3 sequences, 5.9% of them seen only once. There are many counts of this clonotype. Its antigen is as yet unknown. The sequenced sample consisted of memory T cells sorted from blood. This receptor was obtained from a woman in her fifties or sixties in good health. The chain carries TRBV5-1 and TRBJ2-2, with 8 bases that match TRBD1. The CDR3 region is CASSAGQGTEELFF. Here the CDR3 DNA reads TGCGCCAGCAGCGCTGGACAGGGAACAGAGGAGCTGTTTTTT.